The T cell receptor (beta chain) described here comes from a study of blood T cell repertoires in COVID-19. Background on the study: The United States, Italy and Spain provided the acute and convalescent COVID-19 samples. PBMCs, B-cell-depleted T cells, or T cells were the source of the cDNA or gDNA that made up the material.

The CDR3 runs 14 residues. CDR1 and CDR2 from the germline V gene are MNHNY and SVGAGI (reference sequence). Trimming at V came to 4 bases and at J to 4 bases, leaving 4 bases not matched to a gene. Measured with immunoSEQ multiplex PCR; TCRdb has only the in-frame clones, and not every one. The sample yields 96,000 or so clones, 81% seen once. Seattle-derived patients entered the study during active infection and were followed longitudinally. The sequencing sample was made of peripheral blood. The TCR was taken from an older man with COVID-19, enrolled during active disease. The chain uses TRBV6-6 and TRBJ1-5, with 7 bases that match TRBD1. The CDR3 loop is CASSFLQGNQPQHF. CDR3 nucleotide sequence: TGTGCCAGCAGTTTCTTACAGGGGAATCAGCCCCAGCATTTT.